This T cell receptor (beta chain) is from a study of early T cells in non-severe SARS-CoV-2 infection. At the level of the study: Sequencing of unsorted whole blood was done on bulk RNA, leaving chains unpaired.

Findings of the study overall: Anti-spike CD8 specificities were favored by VDJdb matching, whose results missed private and CD4 specificities.

Comments on this clonotype: Its matching antigen is unknown.

Unique molecular identifiers were affixed to single, distinct cDNA molecules. Via MiXCR, TCRdb re-called the 5' RACE reads, giving one row per CDR3 protein. The sample contains about 64,000 distinct CDR3 sequences, around 18% of which appear only once. Looked up from germline, CDR1 is DFQATT and CDR2 is SNEGSKA (reference sequence). CDR3 size: 18 residues. V was clipped by 0 bases and J by 0 bases, with 18 bases between them. Material: whole blood, obtained at baseline. This receptor was taken from an adult who was a healthcare worker with PCR-confirmed SARS-CoV-2 infection or an uninfected control (not recorded which). The chain combines TRBV20-1 with TRBJ2-4; D possibly corresponds to TRBD2 (6 bases). As DNA, the CDR3 is TGCAGTGCTAGAGAGGGGGGAAGGGGTGCCGTAGCCAAAAACATTCAGTACTTC. It is translated as CSAREGGRGAVAKNIQYF.